The sequence of this T cell receptor (beta chain) was determined in a study of T and B cells in COVID-19 patients. On the study more broadly: Recovered patients mostly had mild to moderate COVID-19 managed as outpatients.

Multiplex PCR with BIOMED2 TRB-A/B primer pools amplified TRB rearrangements. TCRdb reanalysed the multiplex PCR reads using MiXCR and keeps one entry per CDR3 protein. The sample includes about 7,800 distinct CDR3 sequences, over 35% of them seen just once. From blood, 250-500 ng of genomic DNA served as TRB template. CDR3 size: 16 residues. V lost 4 bases to trimming and J lost 1 base, with 15 bases between them. Germline V gene data show CDR1 as LNHNV and CDR2 as YYDKDF (reference sequence). The specimen was blood. J is TRBJ2-3 and V is TRBV15; tentatively, D is TRBD1 (6 bases). This TCR was recovered from a human donor who had recovered from COVID-19. CDR3 nucleotides: TGTGCCACCAGCAAAGATGGGGGCTTGGGCACAGATACGCAGTATTTT. The encoded protein is CATSKDGGLGTDTQYF. The variable domain in full, completed from reference TRBV15 and TRBJ2-3, reads DAMVIQNPRYQVTQFGKPVTLSCSQTLNHNVMYWYQQKSSQAPKLLFHYYDKDFNNEADTPDNFQSRRPNTSFCFLDIRSPGLGDTAMYLCATSKDGGLGTDTQYFGPGTRLTVL.